This T cell receptor beta chain was captured in a study of blood T cell repertoires in COVID-19. Study details: In each case, the material was cDNA or gDNA derived from T cells, B-cell-depleted T cells, or PBMCs.

CDR3 size: 15 residues. V gave up 3 bases and J gave up 6 bases, with 15 bases separating them. From germline, CDR1 is MRHNA and CDR2 SNTAGT. In the authors' methods: Reference gene primer amplification yielded estimated nucleated cell counts. Produced via immunoSEQ multiplex PCR; TCRdb's table is partial and in-frame only. V and J calls plus clone size are reproduced from that table; the DNA served to infer D and trimming. The data show about 120,000 clones, roughly 82% seen once. Input material: peripheral blood. The chain combines TRBV6-4 with TRBJ2-1; weak D call: TRBD2 (6 bases). The TCR sequence derives from a woman aged 60-70 years with acute or convalescent COVID-19. The CDR3, as DNA: TGTGCCAGCAGTGAAATCGGGGGATCGTTCAATGAGCAGTTCTTC. The encoded protein is CASSEIGGSFNEQFF.